The 13 T cell receptor beta chains below come from one sample, sequenced in a study of blood T cell repertoires in COVID-19. Sequencing was performed with immunoSEQ multiplex PCR; in TCRdb, only in-frame clones are kept and a portion is missing. Counted here are roughly 200,000 clones, over 70% occurring once; the ten biggest clones make up roughly 8%. The material sequenced was peripheral blood. The receptors were gathered from a woman aged 80 or older with acute or convalescent COVID-19.

The V call is TRBV19, the J call TRBJ1-1, with D unresolved. The germline CDR1 and CDR2 sequences are LNHDA and SQIVND (reference sequence). This CDR3 has 13 residues. Between the trimmed V and J ends, which lost 6 bases and 1 base, there was a span of 9 bases. The DNA of the CDR3 is TGTGCCAGTAGCCTTACTTGGAACACTGAAGCTTTCTTT. It encodes CASSLTWNTEAFF.

As to this clone: Different DNA sequences within this sample yield the same CDR3. The chain uses TRBV19 and TRBJ2-5; 7 bases line up with TRBD2. V shed 1 base, J shed 3 bases, and the junction held 2 bases outside the gene matches. The CDR3 covers 14 residues. Germline lookup yields CDR1 LNHDA and CDR2 SQIVND (reference sequence). CDR3 sequence reads: CASSIVAGEETQYF. The CDR3 nucleotides are TGTGCCAGTAGTATAGTGGCGGGGGAAGAGACCCAGTACTTC.

This clone was recorded once. The V call is TRBV19, the J call TRBJ1-5, with 7 bases aligning to TRBD1. V lost 5 bases, J lost 0 bases, and 7 bases stayed unmatched. The CDR3 totals 16 residues. Germline CDR1 is LNHDA and CDR2 is SQIVND (reference sequence). This chain's CDR3 is CASSRAGGRSNQPQHF. The CDR3 DNA reads as TGTGCCAGTAGTCGGGCAGGGGGTCGTAGCAATCAGCCCCAGCATTTT.

This clone was seen more than once but under ten times. The rearrangement uses TRBV29-1 and TRBJ1-2, with D possibly matching TRBD1 (6 bases). Germline V gene data show CDR1 as SQVTM and CDR2 as ANQGSEA. CDR3 length: 16 residues. V shed 1 base and J shed 4 bases, with 19 bases lying between them. The CDR3 spells CSVEGPTGPEGYGYTF. The CDR3 DNA reads as TGCAGCGTTGAAGGCCCGACAGGACCCGAGGGCTATGGCTACACCTTC.

This clone appeared a single time. This chain joins TRBV18 and TRBJ1-2; TRBD1 aligns across 8 bases. The ends lost 4 bases at V and 2 bases at J; junction bases unmatched: 3. CDR3 size: 14 residues. Germline lookup yields CDR1 KGHSH and CDR2 LQKENI. In DNA form, the CDR3 reads TGTGCCAGCTCACTCCGGGACAGGAACTATGGCTACACCTTC. The encoded protein is CASSLRDRNYGYTF.

The chain uses TRBV9 and TRBJ2-2, with a weak D call TRBD2 (7 bases). Trimming removed 5 bases from V and 4 bases from J, with 15 bases in between. The CDR3 spans 15 residues. CDR1 and CDR2 (germline): SGDLS, YYNGEE. The CDR3 spells CASRTGGAVTGELFF. The CDR3 bases are TGTGCCAGCAGGACTGGGGGGGCGGTCACCGGGGAGCTGTTTTTT. The complete variable domain, with remaining parts taken from reference TRBV9 and TRBJ2-2, reads DSGVTQTPKHLITATGQRVTLRCSPRSGDLSVYWYQQSLDQGLQFLIQYYNGEERAKGNILERFSAQQFPDLHSELNLSSLELGDSALYFCASRTGGAVTGELFFGEGSRLTVL.

In its sample, this clone was seen once. The chain carries TRBV2 and TRBJ1-1; 8 positions agree with TRBD1. There are 15 residues in the CDR3. Germline V gives CDR1 SNHLY, CDR2 FYNNEI. Germline trimming cut 4 bases from V and 1 base from J; bases unmatched to any gene: 5. CDR3: CASSVQGATNTEAFF. For the CDR3, the DNA is TGTGCCAGCAGTGTTCAGGGGGCCACGAACACTGAAGCTTTCTTT.

The chain joins TRBV27 to TRBJ2-3; 11 nucleotides align to TRBD2. The CDR3 has 18 amino acids. Trimming cost V 3 bases and J 0 bases; bases outside gene matches: 8. Germline CDR1 MNHEY, CDR2 SMNVEV (reference sequence). The CDR3 protein is CASSFSGRTSGSTDTQYF. In nucleotides, the CDR3 is TGTGCCAGCAGTTTTTCAGGAAGGACTAGCGGGAGCACAGATACGCAGTATTTT.

V usage is TRBV19 and J usage is TRBJ1-4; tentative D call: TRBD1 (6 bases). In germline, CDR1 is LNHDA, CDR2 SQIVND (reference sequence). V was trimmed by 7 bases and J by 8 bases, leaving 20 bases between them. This CDR3 is built from 15 residues. The CDR3 protein is CASKDRGLEGEKLFF. CDR3 in DNA: TGTGCCAGTAAGGATAGGGGGTTAGAAGGCGAAAAACTGTTTTTT.

The chain is built from TRBV19 and TRBJ1-2; TRBD1 aligns across 9 bases. V was pared by 6 bases and J by 0 bases, with 5 bases of the junction left unmatched. This CDR3 has 15 residues. Per the germline V gene, CDR1 is LNHDA and CDR2 is SQIVND (reference sequence). Here the CDR3 reads CASRQGAIANYGYTF. The CDR3 bases are TGTGCCAGTAGACAGGGGGCGATTGCTAACTATGGCTACACCTTC.

J is TRBJ2-2 and V is TRBV6-5; D remains unclear. With 6 bases removed from V and 6 bases from J, the gap between germline ends came to 5 bases. This CDR3 has 11 residues. Germline V lookup: CDR1 MNHEY, CDR2 SVGAGI. The CDR3 coding sequence is TGTGCCAGCAGCACAGCCGGGGAGCTGTTTTTT. Protein product: CASSTAGELFF.

The rearrangement uses TRBV10-2 and TRBJ1-2; the match to TRBD1 covers 7 bases. This CDR3 is built from 12 residues. Looked up from germline, CDR1 is WSHSY and CDR2 is SAAADI. The ends lost 7 bases at V and 8 bases at J; junction bases unmatched: 7. CDR3 in DNA: TGCGCCAGCACTGCCGACAGGGACGGCTACACCTTC. Translation gives CASTADRDGYTF.

The chain joins TRBV21-1 to TRBJ1-6; the D call of TRBD1 is as the table states it, not checked on the DNA. TRBV21-1 is flagged as a pseudogene. This CDR3 is 16 amino acids long. CDR3 in amino acids: CASSKTPGQHNSPLHF. CDR3 in DNA: TGTGCCAGCAGCAAAACTCCGGGACAACATAATTCACCCCTCCACTTT.